This TCR beta chain was identified in a study of regulatory T cells in long-lasting Graves disease (dated by TCRdb to 2020 to 2023). In terms of the full investigation: Persistent Graves' disease was defined as persistently positive TSH receptor autoantibodies together with antithyroid drug treatment for over 5 years. Patients with persistent Graves' disease were compared with patients with newly diagnosed Graves' disease using TCR sequencing and RNA sequencing of peripheral blood. The study was registered as a clinical trial and conducted in China. A total of around 35 samples underwent TCR sequencing: about 13 from persistent and about 20 from newly diagnosed Graves' disease patients. Persistent Graves' disease patients in the clinical cohort had taken antithyroid drugs for about 10.3 years on average. Here is what the overall study found, with its caveats: Only peripheral blood was studied, because thyroid tissue, the primary lesion, was inaccessible. More public clonotypes were shared among persistent patients (around 2,600) than among newly diagnosed patients (roughly 1,000). Compared with newly diagnosed patients, persistent Graves' disease patients had lower TCR Shannon entropy and fewer highly expanded clones, which suggests clonal expansion. Sequencing and analysis were restricted to the TCR beta chain. The small sample size was acknowledged by the authors as a limitation that may reduce accuracy. TRBV28, TRBJ1-2 and TRBJ2-5 were preferentially used in persistent disease, while TRBV20-1 and TRBJ2-1 were favored in newly diagnosed disease.

Library generation was performed with multiplex PCR. Sequencer: Illumina HiSeq 4000. To build TCR beta libraries, CDR3 regions were amplified by Arm-PCR using iRepertoire HTBI primers. PCR products were gel purified before sequencing. The study's processing was this. Gene usage analysis of CDR3 amino acid clonotypes relied on the roughly 60 TRBV and fewer than 15 TRBJ segments identified across samples. COPE and FqMerger were used to merge filtered high-quality paired reads into contigs. BLAST was used to align contigs to the IMGT TRBV, TRBD and TRBJ reference genes, and CDR3 was defined following IMGT. Any clonotype with a frequency above 0.1% was classified as a highly expanded clone. Repertoire diversity was measured by Shannon entropy, and V-J evenness by the Gini coefficient. Public clonotypes were defined as clonotypes shared by more than one individual. TCRdb ran its own pipeline on the public reads, namely fastp trimming at Q25 and MiXCR clone calling, and kept in-frame beta chains. All rows with the same CDR3 protein become a single entry with the most common DNA and genes. TCRdb's processing, not the authors', yielded these V and J calls. In all, the sample holds about 460,000 distinct CDR3 sequences, and about 20% of those were seen once. The biggest ten clones account for around 12% of the sample.

As to this clonotype: The antigen it recognizes is unknown. No much larger clone is present one base from it, and per-base qualities are unavailable.

The CDR3 spans 14 residues, from the cysteine through the phenylalanine. The retained sequence is limited to the CDR3, 42 bases, with the frame set at the first base. The trim is 4 bases for V and 3 bases for J, with a gap of 13 bases between the germline ends. From a lookup of the germline V gene, CDR1 and CDR2 are SGHTA and FQGNSA. Reading the label with the study, this specimen's time point is: persistent/refractory GD, antithyroid drugs over 5 years with positive TRAb. RNA was extracted from PBMCs in TRIzol for both TCR sequencing and RNA sequencing. The diagnosis of Graves' disease followed American Thyroid Association guidelines. Recruitment of patients was carried out at an endocrinology department in Xi'an, China. Each patient gave around 9 milliliters of peripheral blood, collected in an EDTA anticoagulant tube. Ficoll Paque Plus density gradient separation was used to isolate PBMCs, and no additional T cell sorting was done. RNA quality was checked with an Agilent 2100 Bioanalyzer and agarose gel, and concentration with a NanoDrop 2000.

The clonotype comes from a female donor with Graves disease. The sequenced sample was peripheral blood mononuclear cells (PBMCs), obtained when the disease was refractory, from a patient treated with antithyroid drugs. Recombination linked TRBV7-2 to TRBJ2-7, with TRBD1 as a weak D call on 6 bases. DNA sequence: TGTGCCAGCAGCTCACCGGGACATAACTACGAGCAGTACTTC. The resulting protein is CASSSPGHNYEQYF.